Listed here are 14 T cell receptor beta chains from one sample, sequenced in a study of blood T cell repertoires in COVID-19. Using immunoSEQ multiplex PCR, the repertoire was profiled, and TCRdb retains in-frame clones only, with some absent. The sample yields fewer than 400,000 clones, over 80% seen once. Sequenced material: PBMCs or T cells enriched from blood (not recorded which). These receptors all stem from a man aged 25-40 years who had recovered from COVID-19.

The chain recombines TRBV6-5 with TRBJ1-1, with 9 bases aligning to TRBD1. V was clipped by 8 bases and J by 1 base; unmatched bases: 2. This CDR3 contains 13 residues. CDR1 is MNHEY and CDR2 is SVGAGI in the germline V gene. As DNA, the CDR3 is TGTGCCAGCGGGACAGGGAAGAACACTGAAGCTTTCTTT. This encodes CASGTGKNTEAFF.

The chain joins TRBV5-1 to TRBJ2-5; a weak D match, TRBD2 (5 bases). Trimming cost V 1 base and J 5 bases, with 21 bases left between them. The CDR3 sequence is 17 residues long. Per germline, CDR1 SGHRS and CDR2 YFSETQ. The CDR3 here is CASSLRGYITDAETQYF. The CDR3, as DNA: TGCGCCAGCAGCTTGCGGGGATATATTACCGATGCGGAGACCCAGTACTTC.

The chain links TRBV24-1 to TRBJ2-3; perhaps TRBD1 as D (6 bases). The CDR3 runs to 12 residues. The V and J ends lost 9 bases and 2 bases respectively, with 8 bases between them. In germline, CDR1 is KGHDR, CDR2 SFDVKD. This chain's CDR3 is CATGDTTDTQYF. Written as DNA, the CDR3 is TGTGCCACCGGGGACACCACAGATACGCAGTATTTT.

The chain has TRBV7-6 and TRBJ2-7, with a possible D match to TRBD1 (6 bases). The CDR3 consists of 15 residues. The V end was cut by 1 base, the J end by 3 bases, with 13 bases between. Germline CDR1 and CDR2: SGHVS and FNYEAQ. The DNA of the CDR3 is TGTGCCAGCAGCTTAGAGGGACACGGAAACTACGAGCAGTACTTC. Protein sequence: CASSLEGHGNYEQYF.

This clone was counted between two and nine times. CDR3 bases: TGTGCCTGGGGGGCAGGGGCGGTGCAGTACTTC. Translating gives CAWGAGAVQYF. J is TRBJ2-7 and V is TRBV30, with D tentatively TRBD1 (6 bases). CDR3 size: 11 residues. From germline, CDR1 is GTSNPN and CDR2 SVGIG (reference sequence). Between the trimmed V and J ends, which lost 5 bases and 9 bases, there was a span of 14 bases.

In its sample, this clone was seen a few times. The same CDR3 can be traced to other DNA sequences in this sample. The rearrangement links TRBV11-2 to TRBJ1-2; D is perhaps TRBD1 (6 bases). From germline, CDR1 is SGHAT and CDR2 FQNNGV. Trimming cost V 5 bases and J 5 bases, with 9 bases left between them. This CDR3 is built from 12 residues. The CDR3 loop reads CASSLTGYGYTF. The CDR3 coding sequence is TGTGCCAGCAGCCTAACAGGGTATGGCTACACCTTC.

The chain uses TRBV7-2 and TRBJ1-1; no clear D gene. The CDR3 covers 13 residues. The V and J ends lost 4 bases and 11 bases respectively, with 17 bases between them. CDR1 SGHTA and CDR2 FQGNSA come from the germline V gene. The CDR3 here is CASSSQPSRMAFF. For the CDR3, the DNA is TGTGCCAGCAGCTCGCAACCCTCGAGGATGGCTTTCTTT.

The rearrangement uses TRBV2 and TRBJ2-5; weak D call: TRBD1 (5 bases). Per the germline V gene, CDR1 is SNHLY and CDR2 is FYNNEI. Trimming removed 5 bases at V and 2 bases at J, with 9 bases between. The CDR3 has 13 amino acids. The chain's CDR3 is CASSPQGQETQYF. CDR3 nucleotides: TGTGCCAGCAGTCCTCAGGGACAAGAGACCCAGTACTTC.

The V call is TRBV28, the J call TRBJ1-2, with a tentative D call TRBD1 (6 bases). The germline V gene encodes CDR1 MDHEN and CDR2 SYDVKM. V dropped 8 bases and J dropped 0 bases, with 13 bases sitting between them. This CDR3 spans 14 amino acids. CDR3: CASSRQAANYGYTF. CDR3 in DNA: TGTGCCAGCTCTCGACAGGCCGCTAACTATGGCTACACCTTC.

The chain has TRBV6-1 and TRBJ1-5; D gene unclear. The germline V and J ends were trimmed by 1 base and 10 bases, with 5 bases remaining between them. The CDR3 runs to 11 residues. Germline V gene data show CDR1 as MNHNS and CDR2 as SASEGT. This CDR3 is CASSEVHPQHF. CDR3 sequence (DNA): TGTGCCAGCAGTGAAGTTCATCCCCAGCATTTT.

This chain joins TRBV27 and TRBJ2-5, with D maybe TRBD1 (5 bases). Trimming cost V 0 bases and J 7 bases, with 15 bases left between them. The germline gives CDR1 MNHEY, CDR2 SMNVEV (reference sequence). The CDR3 is 15 amino acids. The CDR3 DNA reads TGTGCCAGCAGTTTATCCGCTAGAGGTAGGGGGACCCAGTACTTC. Amino acids: CASSLSARGRGTQYF.

This chain joins TRBV9 and TRBJ2-1, with 9 positions matching TRBD2. J gave up 6 bases and V 4 bases, and 5 bases lay outside the gene matches. This CDR3 is built from 14 residues. The germline CDR1 and CDR2 sequences are SGDLS and YYNGEE. CDR3 nucleotide sequence: TGTGCCAGCAGCATGGCGGGGGGGCCCAATGAGCAGTTCTTC. Encoded protein: CASSMAGGPNEQFF.

The chain employs TRBV2 and TRBJ2-7; 9 nucleotides align to TRBD1. Trimming removed 3 bases from V and 0 bases from J; junction bases left unmatched: 3. The CDR3 extends over 15 amino acids. Germline V gene data show CDR1 as SNHLY and CDR2 as FYNNEI. The CDR3 DNA reads as TGTGCCAGCAGTGAGGGACAGGGCTACTCCTACGAGCAGTACTTC. This sequence encodes CASSEGQGYSYEQYF.

The V gene is TRBV15, the J gene TRBJ2-1, with TRBD2 matching over 7 bases. Per the germline V gene, CDR1 is LNHNV and CDR2 is YYDKDF (reference sequence). V lost 1 base, J lost 0 bases, and 3 bases stayed unmatched. CDR3 length equals 16 residues. CDR3 region: CATSRGGTISYNEQFF. For the CDR3, the DNA is TGTGCCACCAGCAGAGGCGGGACTATCTCCTACAATGAGCAGTTCTTC.